This entry lists 27 T cell receptor beta chains sequenced from one sample in a study of response to subunit inactivated influenza vaccine. TCRdb used MiXCR to reprocess the RT-PCR reads, holding one entry per CDR3 protein. Of roughly 170,000 distinct CDR3 sequences in the sample, about a tenth were seen once. This sample comprised non-naive T cells sorted from PBMCs, obtained on the day of vaccination. The receptors were sampled from a man aged 45-65 years who received an inactivated influenza vaccine.

The chain uses TRBV11-2 and TRBJ1-1; unclear D gene. The CDR3 consists of 14 residues. V lost 4 bases, J lost 0 bases, and 9 bases lay in between. From germline, CDR1 is SGHAT and CDR2 FQNNGV. CDR3 DNA: TGTGCCAGCAGCTCCACCCCAATGAACACTGAAGCTTTCTTT. This codes for CASSSTPMNTEAFF. Full variable domain (remainder filled in from reference TRBV11-2 and TRBJ1-1): EAGVAQSPRYKIIEKRQSVAFWCNPISGHATLYWYQQILGQGPKLLIQFQNNGVVDDSQLPKDRFSAERLKGVDSTLKIQPAKLEDSAVYLCASSSTPMNTEAFFGQGTRLTVV.

This clonotype has more than one count but fewer than ten. This chain links TRBV9 with TRBJ2-7, with D hard to call. Trimming removed 0 bases at V and 4 bases at J, with 11 bases between. This CDR3 is built from 14 residues. CDR1 and CDR2 from the germline V gene are SGDLS and YYNGEE. CDR3 nucleotides: TGTGCCAGCAGCGTAGCTAAGAACAGTTACGAGCAGTACTTC. Translating gives CASSVAKNSYEQYF.

This clonotype has only a few counts. The chain carries TRBV15 and TRBJ1-1; D not certain. The CDR3 is 15 amino acids. Germline CDR1 reads LNHNV; CDR2 reads YYDKDF (reference sequence). V lost 3 bases, J lost 2 bases, and 13 bases lay in between. DNA of the CDR3: TGTGCCACCAGCAGGGATCACTCAATTAACACTGAAGCTTTCTTT. This translates into CATSRDHSINTEAFF.

CDR3 in amino acids: CSARPILRGLQETQYF. DNA for the CDR3: TGCAGTGCTAGGCCTATCCTGCGGGGGCTCCAAGAGACCCAGTACTTC. This chain connects TRBV20-1 to TRBJ2-5, with D possibly matching TRBD2 (7 bases). V was trimmed by 3 bases and J by 1 base, leaving 18 bases between them. The CDR3 has 16 residues. Germline lookup yields CDR1 DFQATT and CDR2 SNEGSKA (reference sequence).

This clonotype was detected ten times or more. The chain combines TRBV20-1 with TRBJ2-1; 7 nucleotides agree with TRBD2. In germline, CDR1 is DFQATT, CDR2 SNEGSKA (reference sequence). The CDR3 spans 15 residues. V shed 2 bases and J 8 bases; nucleotides not matched to a gene: 12. DNA of the CDR3: TGCAGTGCTAGAAGCTTAGCGGGTTCGGTCGATGAGCAGTTCTTC. Translation gives CSARSLAGSVDEQFF.

This clonotype has ten or more counts. This CDR3 reads CASSRPGTGVVEQFF. In DNA, the CDR3 is TGTGCCAGCAGCAGACCCGGGACAGGGGTGGTTGAGCAGTTCTTC. This chain uses TRBV12-3 or TRBV12-4 with TRBJ2-1; TRBD1 agrees at 10 bases. The CDR3 loop spans 15 amino acids. The V gene end was trimmed by 6 bases and the J gene end by 9 bases; junction bases not matched to a gene: 11.

A few counts support this clonotype. The chain is built from TRBV12-3 or TRBV12-4 and TRBJ2-1; 10 nucleotides match TRBD2. Trimming removed 5 bases from V and 13 bases from J; junction bases left unmatched: 8. This CDR3 is 13 amino acids long. CDR3 protein: CASSDFSGGLQFF. CDR3 DNA sequence: TGTGCCAGCAGTGACTTTAGCGGGGGGCTTCAGTTCTTC.

Ten or more counts support this clonotype. The gene calls are TRBV5-6 and TRBJ2-1; D perhaps matches TRBD2 (5 bases). Germline CDR1 reads SGHDT; CDR2 reads YYEEEE. This CDR3 comprises 15 residues. V was clipped by 3 bases and J by 9 bases, with 19 bases between them. The CDR3 here is CASSSLEPLVTEQFF. The CDR3 nucleotides are TGTGCCAGCAGCTCGTTAGAGCCACTAGTCACTGAGCAGTTCTTC.

This sequence joins TRBV9 and TRBJ2-4; no definite D call. CDR1 is SGDLS, CDR2 YYNGEE, per germline. The CDR3 contains 13 residues. V was clipped by 5 bases and J by 1 base, with 7 bases between them. The CDR3 sequence: CASSPSAKNIQYF. The DNA for the CDR3 is TGTGCCAGCAGTCCATCGGCCAAAAACATTCAGTACTTC.

This chain joins TRBV20-1 and TRBJ2-7; weak D call: TRBD1 (6 bases). This CDR3 region has 14 residues. CDR1 DFQATT and CDR2 SNEGSKA come from the germline V gene (reference sequence). V was clipped by 5 bases and J by 2 bases, with 16 bases between them. The CDR3 DNA reads TGCAGTGCTTTTGCAGGGGATAAGGCCTACGAGCAGTACTTC. This encodes CSAFAGDKAYEQYF.

This chain links TRBV11-2 with TRBJ2-7; unclear D gene. The CDR3 extends over 17 amino acids. Germline CDR1 reads SGHAT; CDR2 reads FQNNGV. Trimming took 0 bases from V and 0 from J, leaving 15 bases between them. The CDR3 coding sequence is TGTGCCAGCAGCTTAGATAGGTCGGACCATAGCTCCTACGAGCAGTACTTC. Protein sequence: CASSLDRSDHSSYEQYF.

This clonotype was picked up a small number of times. V gene TRBV5-6 combines with J gene TRBJ1-3, with D unresolved. The V gene lost 4 bases and the J gene lost 2 bases, with 7 bases spanning the gap. The CDR3 has 13 residues. Germline V gene data show CDR1 as SGHDT and CDR2 as YYEEEE. CDR3 DNA: TGTGCCAGCAGCGGCAGAGCTGGAAACACCATATATTTT. It yields the protein CASSGRAGNTIYF.

This clonotype was seen more than once but under ten times. The rearrangement joins TRBV7-2 to TRBJ2-1, with TRBD2 matching over 11 bases. Germline assignment: CDR1 SGHTA and CDR2 FQGNSA. The junction had 7 bases not matched to a gene; V was cut back by 4 bases and J by 5 bases. CDR3 size: 16 residues. The CDR3 spells CASSSRGLAENNEQFF. The CDR3 DNA follows: TGTGCCAGCAGCTCCAGGGGACTAGCGGAAAACAATGAGCAGTTCTTC.

This clonotype turned up a few times. The chain is built from TRBV20-1 and TRBJ2-5; no definite D call. Trimming removed 1 base from V and 5 bases from J, with 11 bases in between. Germline V gives CDR1 DFQATT, CDR2 SNEGSKA (reference sequence). The length of the CDR3 is 13 residues. CDR3: CSARVPRAETQYF. CDR3 bases: TGCAGTGCTAGAGTGCCCCGTGCGGAGACCCAGTACTTC.

The chain couples TRBV5-4 to TRBJ2-1, with a tentative D call TRBD2 (6 bases). In germline, CDR1 is SGHNT, CDR2 YYREEE (reference sequence). V lost 2 bases to trimming and J lost 7 bases, with 10 bases between them. The CDR3 totals 13 residues. The CDR3 spells CASSLLAWNEQFF. The CDR3 DNA is TGTGCCAGCAGCTTACTAGCTTGGAATGAGCAGTTCTTC.

This clonotype turned up a few times. The genes are TRBV12-3 or TRBV12-4 and TRBJ2-7; D is perhaps TRBD1 or TRBD2 (7 bases each). CDR3 length: 13 residues. V was clipped by 6 bases and J by 7 bases, with 16 bases between them. CDR3 region: CASSYTGEGEQYF. DNA of the CDR3: TGTGCCAGCAGCTACACAGGGGAGGGAGAGCAGTACTTC.

This clonotype was seen only a few times. The chain links TRBV7-9 to TRBJ2-2; 9 nucleotides agree with TRBD1. Germline-derived CDR1 and CDR2 are SEHNR and FQNEAQ (reference sequence). V lost 5 bases and J lost 6; bases outside the gene matches: 4. This CDR3 has 14 amino acids. The chain's CDR3 is CASSPRQGAGELFF. The CDR3 DNA reads as TGTGCCAGCAGCCCACGACAGGGGGCCGGGGAGCTGTTTTTT.

The chain carries TRBV28 and TRBJ1-3; D unclear. Deletions cut 7 bases from V and 5 bases from J, with 18 bases between. Germline V gene lookup returns CDR1 MDHEN and CDR2 SYDVKM. The length of the CDR3 is 15 residues. CDR3 bases: TGTGCCAGCAATCAGGTTACCGTATCGCGAAACACCATATATTTT. It specifies CASNQVTVSRNTIYF.

This clonotype appeared many times. The rearrangement uses TRBV5-1 and TRBJ1-6; D gene unclear. The CDR3 has 13 residues. Germline loops: CDR1 SGHRS, CDR2 YFSETQ. V was cut by 4 bases and J by 3 bases, with 5 bases left in between. CDR3 residues: CASSPDYNSPLHF. The CDR3 DNA is TGCGCCAGCAGCCCAGACTATAATTCACCCCTCCACTTT.

The chain links TRBV9 to TRBJ2-2; no firm D call. In germline, CDR1 is SGDLS, CDR2 YYNGEE. V gave up 0 bases and J gave up 5 bases, with 5 bases separating them. CDR3 length equals 13 residues. In DNA form, the CDR3 reads TGTGCCAGCAGCGTAGAAGTAACCGGGGAGCTGTTTTTT. Its protein is CASSVEVTGELFF.

In its sample, this clonotype was seen many times. V gene TRBV6-5 combines with J gene TRBJ2-3; no reliable D call. CDR1 is MNHEY and CDR2 is SVGAGI in the germline V gene. The V end was cut by 4 bases, the J end by 0 bases, with 20 bases between. CDR3 length: 18 amino acids. The CDR3 is CASSSLWSRRTSTDTQYF. Written as DNA, the CDR3 is TGTGCCAGCAGTTCATTGTGGAGTCGGCGCACTAGCACAGATACGCAGTATTTT.

There are a few counts of this clonotype. The chain couples TRBV12-3 or TRBV12-4 to TRBJ1-2; 8 bases agree with TRBD1. After removal of 4 bases from V and 3 bases from J, the junction contained 4 bases not matched to a gene. This CDR3 contains 14 residues. CDR3: CASSSTGGYYGYTF. CDR3 bases: TGTGCCAGCAGTTCAACAGGGGGTTACTATGGCTACACCTTC.

Ten or more counts support this clonotype. The rearrangement links TRBV3-1 to TRBJ1-6; D unclear. V was trimmed by 0 bases and J by 3 bases, leaving 18 bases between them. The germline CDR1 and CDR2 sequences are LGHDT and YNNKEL (reference sequence). The CDR3 totals 19 residues. CDR3: CASSQDRGLQESYNSPLHF. The CDR3 coding sequence is TGTGCCAGCAGCCAAGATCGAGGTCTTCAGGAGAGCTATAATTCACCCCTCCACTTT. The full variable domain, completed using reference TRBV3-1 and TRBJ1-6, is DTAVSQTPKYLVTQMGNDKSIKCEQNLGHDTMYWYKQDSKKFLKIMFSYNNKELIINETVPNRFSPKSPDKAHLNLHINSLELGDSAVYFCASSQDRGLQESYNSPLHFGNGTRLTVT.

This clonotype was seen more than once but under ten times. The V gene is TRBV20-1, the J gene TRBJ1-2, with D perhaps TRBD1 (6 bases). The germline V and J ends were trimmed by 5 bases and 2 bases, with 15 bases remaining between them. Germline CDR1 and CDR2: DFQATT and SNEGSKA (reference sequence). CDR3 length: 14 residues. The chain's CDR3 is CSAYATDRNYGYTF. The CDR3 coding sequence is TGCAGTGCTTACGCTACAGACAGGAACTATGGCTACACCTTC.

This clonotype was observed many times. This chain connects TRBV20-1 to TRBJ1-5; no definite D call. The CDR3 consists of 13 residues. Germline V CDR1 and CDR2: DFQATT, SNEGSKA (reference sequence). The V and J ends lost 3 bases and 6 bases respectively, with 12 bases between them. CDR3 protein: CSASIDKRQPQHF. The CDR3 DNA reads as TGCAGTGCTAGCATAGACAAACGTCAGCCCCAGCATTTT.

This chain uses TRBV3-1 with TRBJ1-1, with D possibly matching TRBD1 (6 bases). The CDR3 spans 14 residues. Germline CDR1 reads LGHDT; CDR2 reads YNNKEL (reference sequence). V was cut by 4 bases and J by 2 bases, with 11 bases left in between. CDR3 sequence (DNA): TGTGCCAGCAGCCGCGGGACACTAAACACTGAAGCTTTCTTT. This sequence encodes CASSRGTLNTEAFF. Together with reference TRBV3-1 and TRBJ1-1, the CDR3 gives the full variable domain: DTAVSQTPKYLVTQMGNDKSIKCEQNLGHDTMYWYKQDSKKFLKIMFSYNNKELIINETVPNRFSPKSPDKAHLNLHINSLELGDSAVYFCASSRGTLNTEAFFGQGTRLTVV.

V and J are TRBV7-6 and TRBJ2-7; 9 nucleotides agree with TRBD1. Germline lookup yields CDR1 SGHVS and CDR2 FNYEAQ. The CDR3 totals 17 residues. V was pared by 1 base and J by 7 bases, with 14 bases of the junction left unmatched. Here the CDR3 reads CASSLEPPTGGQGEQYF. The CDR3 nucleotides read TGTGCCAGCAGCTTAGAACCCCCGACAGGGGGGCAAGGGGAGCAGTACTTC.